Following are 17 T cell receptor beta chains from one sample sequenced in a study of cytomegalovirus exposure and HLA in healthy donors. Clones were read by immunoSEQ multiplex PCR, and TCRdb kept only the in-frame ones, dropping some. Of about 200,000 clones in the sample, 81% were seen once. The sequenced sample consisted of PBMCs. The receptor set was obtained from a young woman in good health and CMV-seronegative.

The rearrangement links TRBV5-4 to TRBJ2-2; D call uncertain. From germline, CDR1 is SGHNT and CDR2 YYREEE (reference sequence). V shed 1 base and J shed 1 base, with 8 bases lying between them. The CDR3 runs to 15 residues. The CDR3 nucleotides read TGTGCCAGCAGCTTGCGGCTAGTGAACACCGGGGAGCTGTTTTTT. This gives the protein CASSLRLVNTGELFF. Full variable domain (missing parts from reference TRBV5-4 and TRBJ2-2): ETGVTQSPTHLIKTRGQQVTLRCSSQSGHNTVSWYQQALGQGPQFIFQYYREEENGRGNFPPRFSGLQFPNYSSELNVNALELDDSALYLCASSLRLVNTGELFFGEGSRLTVL.

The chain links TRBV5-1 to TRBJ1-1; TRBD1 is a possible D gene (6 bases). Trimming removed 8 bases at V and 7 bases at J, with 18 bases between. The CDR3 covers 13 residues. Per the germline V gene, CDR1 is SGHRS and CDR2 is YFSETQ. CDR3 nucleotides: TGCGCCAGTTCCAACAGGGACGGAGTTGAAGCTTTCTTT. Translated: CASSNRDGVEAFF.

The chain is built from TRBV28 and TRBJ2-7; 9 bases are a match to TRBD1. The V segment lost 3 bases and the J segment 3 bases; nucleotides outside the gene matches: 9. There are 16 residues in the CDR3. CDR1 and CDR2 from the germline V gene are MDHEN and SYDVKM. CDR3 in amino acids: CASSLIKGQGNYEQYF. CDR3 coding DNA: TGTGCCAGCAGTTTGATCAAGGGACAGGGAAACTACGAGCAGTACTTC.

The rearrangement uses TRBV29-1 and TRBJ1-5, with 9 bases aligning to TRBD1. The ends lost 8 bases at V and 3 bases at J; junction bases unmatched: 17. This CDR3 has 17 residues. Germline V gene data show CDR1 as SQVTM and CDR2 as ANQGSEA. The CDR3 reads CSFPGQGATQYNQPQHF. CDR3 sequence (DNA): TGCAGCTTTCCGGGACAGGGAGCAACTCAATACAATCAGCCCCAGCATTTT.

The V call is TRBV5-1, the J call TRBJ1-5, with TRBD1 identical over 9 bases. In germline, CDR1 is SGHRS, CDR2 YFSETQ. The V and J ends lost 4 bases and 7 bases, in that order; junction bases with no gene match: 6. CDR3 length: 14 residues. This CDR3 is CASSTGQGTQPQHF. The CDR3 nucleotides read TGCGCCAGCAGCACCGGACAGGGGACCCAGCCCCAGCATTTT.

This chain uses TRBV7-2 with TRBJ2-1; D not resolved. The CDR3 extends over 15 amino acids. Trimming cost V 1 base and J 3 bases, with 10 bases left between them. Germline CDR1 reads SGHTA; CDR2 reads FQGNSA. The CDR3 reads CASSLGGSIYNEQFF. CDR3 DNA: TGTGCCAGCAGCTTAGGAGGATCCATCTACAATGAGCAGTTCTTC.

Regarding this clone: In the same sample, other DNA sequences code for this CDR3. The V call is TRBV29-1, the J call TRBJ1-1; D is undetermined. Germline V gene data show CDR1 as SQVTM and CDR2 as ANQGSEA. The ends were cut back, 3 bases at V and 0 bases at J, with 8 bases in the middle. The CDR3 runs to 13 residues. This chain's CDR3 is CSVERELNTEAFF. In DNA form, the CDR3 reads TGCAGCGTTGAGAGGGAATTGAACACTGAAGCTTTCTTT.

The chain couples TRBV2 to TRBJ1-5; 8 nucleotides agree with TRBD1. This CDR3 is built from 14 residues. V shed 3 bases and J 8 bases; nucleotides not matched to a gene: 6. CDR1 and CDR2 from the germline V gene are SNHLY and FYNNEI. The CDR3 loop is CASSEAYRGKPQHF. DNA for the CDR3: TGTGCCAGCAGTGAGGCCTACAGGGGGAAGCCCCAGCATTTT.

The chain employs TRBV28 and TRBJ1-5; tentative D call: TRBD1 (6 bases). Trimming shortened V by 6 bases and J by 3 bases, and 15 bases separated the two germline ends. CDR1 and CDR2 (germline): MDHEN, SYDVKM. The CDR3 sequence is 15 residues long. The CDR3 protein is CASRGGGQFNQPQHF. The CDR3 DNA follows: TGTGCCAGCAGGGGCGGAGGACAGTTCAATCAGCCCCAGCATTTT.

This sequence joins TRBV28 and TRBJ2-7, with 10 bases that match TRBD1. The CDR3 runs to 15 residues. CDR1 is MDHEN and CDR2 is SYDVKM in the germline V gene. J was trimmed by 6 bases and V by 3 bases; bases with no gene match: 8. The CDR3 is CASSLVGTGAFEQYF. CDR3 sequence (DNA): TGTGCCAGCAGTTTGGTAGGGACAGGGGCCTTCGAGCAGTACTTC.

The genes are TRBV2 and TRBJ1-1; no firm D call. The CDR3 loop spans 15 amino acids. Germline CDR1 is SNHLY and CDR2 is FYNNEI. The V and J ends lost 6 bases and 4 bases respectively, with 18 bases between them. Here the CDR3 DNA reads TGTGCCAGCAGGGAACTCAGGCGTTTGAGCACTGAAGCTTTCTTT. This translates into CASRELRRLSTEAFF.

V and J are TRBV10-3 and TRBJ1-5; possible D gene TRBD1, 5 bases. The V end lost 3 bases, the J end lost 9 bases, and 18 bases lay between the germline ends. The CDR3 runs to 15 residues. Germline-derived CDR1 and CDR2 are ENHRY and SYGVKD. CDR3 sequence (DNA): TGTGCCATCAGTGACCAGAACGTGGAAAGGGGGCCCCAGCATTTT. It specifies CAISDQNVERGPQHF.

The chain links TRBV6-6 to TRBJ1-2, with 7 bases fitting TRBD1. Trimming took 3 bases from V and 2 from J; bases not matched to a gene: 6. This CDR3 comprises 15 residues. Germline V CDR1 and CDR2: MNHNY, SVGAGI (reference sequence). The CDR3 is CASSYRQGMNYGYTF. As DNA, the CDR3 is TGTGCCAGCAGTTATAGACAGGGAATGAACTATGGCTACACCTTC.

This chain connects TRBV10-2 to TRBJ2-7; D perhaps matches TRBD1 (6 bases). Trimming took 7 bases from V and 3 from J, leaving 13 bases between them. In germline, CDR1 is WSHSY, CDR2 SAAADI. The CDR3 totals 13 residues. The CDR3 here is CASKRDIYYEQYF. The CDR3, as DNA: TGCGCCAGCAAACGGGACATTTACTACGAGCAGTACTTC.

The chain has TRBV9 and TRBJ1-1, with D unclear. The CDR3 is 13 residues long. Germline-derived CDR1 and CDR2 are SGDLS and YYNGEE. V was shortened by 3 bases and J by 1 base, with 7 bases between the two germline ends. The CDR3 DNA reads TGTGCCAGCAGCGCTGACACGAACACTGAAGCTTTCTTT. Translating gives CASSADTNTEAFF.

The CDR3 DNA reads TGTGCCTGGAAAGGGTTACAGGGTGAGACCCAGTACTTC. This codes for CAWKGLQGETQYF. This chain links TRBV30 with TRBJ2-5, with D tentatively TRBD1 (6 bases). Trimming removed 4 bases from V and 5 bases from J, with 14 bases in between. Germline assignment: CDR1 GTSNPN and CDR2 SVGIG (reference sequence). The length of the CDR3 is 13 residues.

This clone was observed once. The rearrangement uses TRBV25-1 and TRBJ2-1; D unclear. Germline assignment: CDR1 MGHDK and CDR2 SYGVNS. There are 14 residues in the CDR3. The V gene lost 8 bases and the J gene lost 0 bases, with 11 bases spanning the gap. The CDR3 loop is CASGSKASYNEQFF. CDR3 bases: TGTGCCAGCGGTAGCAAAGCCTCCTACAATGAGCAGTTCTTC.